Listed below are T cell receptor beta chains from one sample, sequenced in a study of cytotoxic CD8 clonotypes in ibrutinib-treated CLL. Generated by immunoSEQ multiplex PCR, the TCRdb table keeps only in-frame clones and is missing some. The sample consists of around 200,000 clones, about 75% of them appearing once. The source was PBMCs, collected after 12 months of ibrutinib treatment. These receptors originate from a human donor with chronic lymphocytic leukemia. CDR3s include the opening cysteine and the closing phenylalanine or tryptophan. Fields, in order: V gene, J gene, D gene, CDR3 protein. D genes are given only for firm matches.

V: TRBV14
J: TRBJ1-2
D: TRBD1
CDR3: CASSHGQGAYGYTF

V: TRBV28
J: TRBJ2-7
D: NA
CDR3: CASSLRLGEQYF

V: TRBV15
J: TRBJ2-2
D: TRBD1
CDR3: CATSRDTGAGELFF

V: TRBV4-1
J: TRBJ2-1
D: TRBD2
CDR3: CASSQDLASGRVQNEQFF

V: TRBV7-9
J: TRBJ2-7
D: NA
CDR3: CASSRTGTPSYF

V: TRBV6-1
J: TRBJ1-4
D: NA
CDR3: CASSDGPNPTNEKLFF

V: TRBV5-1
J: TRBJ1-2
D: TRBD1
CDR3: CASSLTGEGNYGYTF

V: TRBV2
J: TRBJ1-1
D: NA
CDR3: CASQGIWNTEAFF

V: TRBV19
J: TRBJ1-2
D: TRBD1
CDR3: CASGQGLNYGYTF

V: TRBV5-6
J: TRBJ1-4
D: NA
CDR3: CASSFRDSGKYEKLFF

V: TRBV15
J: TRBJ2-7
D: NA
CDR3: CATSNHRDSYEQYF

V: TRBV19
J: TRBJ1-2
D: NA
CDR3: CASSPSPGKGNYGYTF

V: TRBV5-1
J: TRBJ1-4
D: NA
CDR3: CASSLWKGATNEKLFF

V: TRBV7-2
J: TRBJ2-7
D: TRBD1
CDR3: CASSLVSGQVSSYEQYF

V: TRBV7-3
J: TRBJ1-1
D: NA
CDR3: CASSPLAGNTEAFF

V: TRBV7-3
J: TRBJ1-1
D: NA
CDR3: CASSLRRGNTEAFF

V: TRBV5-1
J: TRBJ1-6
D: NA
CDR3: CASRLGGPRANSPLHF

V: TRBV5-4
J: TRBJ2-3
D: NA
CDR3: CASSLGGIATDTQYF

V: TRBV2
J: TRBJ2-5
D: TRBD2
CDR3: CASRGLAGSGKETQYF

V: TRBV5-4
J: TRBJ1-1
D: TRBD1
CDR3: CASSGRRGLTEAFF

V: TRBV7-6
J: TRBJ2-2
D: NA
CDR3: CASSEFGELFF

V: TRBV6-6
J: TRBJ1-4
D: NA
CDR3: CASSQPREKLFF

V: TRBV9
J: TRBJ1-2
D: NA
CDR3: CASSVQDSYGYTF

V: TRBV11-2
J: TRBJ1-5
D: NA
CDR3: CASSLDRGINQPQHF

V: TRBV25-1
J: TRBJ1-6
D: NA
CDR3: CASNWRAGSPLHF

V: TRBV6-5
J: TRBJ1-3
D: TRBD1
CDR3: CASSYSRTGTGNTIYF

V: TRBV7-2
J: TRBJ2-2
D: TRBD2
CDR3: CASSLRTSGTGELFF

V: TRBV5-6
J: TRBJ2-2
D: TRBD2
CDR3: CASSLWTSGSTGELFF

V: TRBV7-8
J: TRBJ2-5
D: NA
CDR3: CASSLFGQETQYF

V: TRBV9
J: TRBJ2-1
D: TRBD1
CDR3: CASSGTGSYNEQFF

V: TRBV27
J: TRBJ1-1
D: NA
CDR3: CASSFRGGEAFF

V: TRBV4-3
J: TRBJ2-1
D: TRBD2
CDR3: CASSQYPGLATEQFF

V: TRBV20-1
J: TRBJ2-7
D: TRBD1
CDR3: CSAAGGYEQYF

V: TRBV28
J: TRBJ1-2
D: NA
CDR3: CASSLSIGPRYGYTF

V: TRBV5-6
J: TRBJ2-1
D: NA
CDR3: CASSFGWDEQFF

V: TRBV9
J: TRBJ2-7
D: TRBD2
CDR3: CASSVVGSSGAYEQYF

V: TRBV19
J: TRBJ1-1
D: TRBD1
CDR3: CASSSRTGGLPEAFF

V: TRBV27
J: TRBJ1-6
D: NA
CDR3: CASRGGLTGNSPLHF

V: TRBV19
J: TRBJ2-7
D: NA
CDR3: CASSPTNREGSYEQYF

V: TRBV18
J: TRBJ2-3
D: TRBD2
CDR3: CASSNSGRASDTQYF

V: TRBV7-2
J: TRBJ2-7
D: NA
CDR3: CASSLSRVLNYEQYF

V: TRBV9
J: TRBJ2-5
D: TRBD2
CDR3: CASSVKPGGQETQYF

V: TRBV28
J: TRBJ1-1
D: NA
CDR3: CASSFGGYDTEAFF

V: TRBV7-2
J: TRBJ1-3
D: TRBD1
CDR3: CASSPKTGRDGNTIYF

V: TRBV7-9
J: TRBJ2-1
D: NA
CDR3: CASNPTVDEQFF

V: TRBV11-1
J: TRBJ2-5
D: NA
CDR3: CASSRGTFQETQYF

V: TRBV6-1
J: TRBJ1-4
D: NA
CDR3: CASSGSRGPPTGEKLFF

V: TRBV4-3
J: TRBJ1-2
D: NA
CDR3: CASSHEGLGYTF

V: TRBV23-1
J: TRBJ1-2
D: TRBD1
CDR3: CASSQLPGQGADGYTF

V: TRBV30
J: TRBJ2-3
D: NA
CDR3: CALRAASADTQYF

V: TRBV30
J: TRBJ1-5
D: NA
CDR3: CAWSETYQPQHF

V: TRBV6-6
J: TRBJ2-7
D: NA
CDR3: CASASNPYEQYF